Detailed here is one T cell receptor (beta chain). Its antigen is unknown. Base-call qualities are not available, and no considerably larger clone is one nucleotide away. One collaborating source in Seattle enrolled patients while the patients were actively infected and followed the patients over time throughout the course of disease. Collaborating institutions collected whole blood in K2EDTA tubes following their own protocols. For TCRbeta analysis, collaborators shipped samples in one of three forms: frozen whole blood, isolated PBMCs, or DNA extracted from either of those sample types. According to the germline V gene (reference sequence), CDR1 reads GTSNPN and CDR2 reads SVGIG. Relative to germline, V is 2 bases shorter and J is 3 bases shorter, with 20 bases between their ends. Reading from cysteine to phenylalanine, the CDR3 counts 17 amino acids. This entry keeps only the CDR3 DNA: 51 bases, framed from base 1.

TCRbeta CDR3 regions were amplified from genomic DNA by means of the immunoSEQ Assay, a bias-controlled multiplex PCR. The published analysis was carried out like this. The number of nucleated cells in each sample was estimated by amplification of reference gene primers within the assay. Sequence reads were collapsed and filtered to measure the absolute abundance of every unique TCRbeta CDR3 rearrangement. Productive Simpson clonality was computed per sample as the square root of Simpson's diversity index over productive rearrangements. Imported from immuneACCESS, the table was reduced by TCRdb to in-frame sequences with V and J called. These copies leave out some clones; in studies compared against another copy, an unresolved V gene accounts for under half, and the cause of the remainder is not known. V and J calls and clone size are given by that table; D and trimming were obtained from the DNA. The sample table lists under 250,000 clones, around 90% of them with a count of one. More than 0.7% of the sample is in the top ten clones.

The sample is drawn from a study of blood T cell repertoires in COVID-19 (TCRdb year 2020). Background on the whole study: Collaborator samples came from the United States, Italy and Spain and covered acute and convalescent phases of COVID-19. Where available, HLA class I and class II types were taken from metadata supplied by the sample provider and were not determined by assay-based typing. Deeply sampled blood TCRbeta repertoires from subjects exposed to, actively infected with, or recovered from COVID-19 were included in the dataset. The sample metadata nearly always contained a de-identified subject ID, COVID-19 status, age in years and sex. Samples came from the ongoing ImmuneRACE study (first 160 participants) plus 1,254 subjects from 6 global collaborators. The repertoires were released in a freely available public database intended as a resource for research on the immune response to SARS-CoV-2. The prospective study material was composed of cDNA or gDNA derived from T cells, B-cell-depleted T cells, or PBMCs. What the study reported, not specific to this receptor: Clinical and demographic metadata were provided uncurated, with the amount varying by source and participant.

The TCR was taken from a man in his sixties with COVID-19, enrolled during active disease. Sequenced material: peripheral blood. Recombination linked TRBV30 to TRBJ1-5, and the D gene may be TRBD1, 5 bases matching. The CDR3 amino acid sequence is: CAWSPTSRVDINQPQHF. The DNA sequence is as follows: TGTGCCTGGAGTCCAACCTCCAGGGTGGATATCAATCAGCCCCAGCATTTT. Beyond the CDR3, the reference TRBV30 and TRBJ1-5 genes provide the residues; the full variable domain reads: SQTIHQWPATLVQPVGSPLSLECTVEGTSNPNLYWYRQAAGRGLQLLFYSVGIGQISSEVPQNLSASRPQDRQFILSSKKLLLSDSGFYLCAWSPTSRVDINQPQHFGDGTRLSIL.